The 18 T cell receptor beta chains listed next were all sequenced from one sample in a study of cytomegalovirus exposure and HLA in healthy donors. The PCR used 60 Vbeta and 13 Jbeta primers. The data were produced by immunoSEQ multiplex PCR, yet TCRdb's version contains in-frame clones alone and is incomplete. The ten most abundant clones cover approximately 2.6% of a sample with some 150,000 clones. Sequenced: PBMCs. All receptors come from a man aged 35-49 years in good health and CMV-seronegative.

The V gene is TRBV7-9, the J gene TRBJ2-5; the match to TRBD2 covers 11 bases. Germline CDR1 and CDR2: SEHNR and FQNEAQ (reference sequence). The CDR3 has 15 residues. J lost 5 bases, V lost 5 bases, and 7 bases had no gene match. CDR3 sequence: CASSPGVAGGETQYF. The CDR3 DNA sequence: TGTGCCAGCAGCCCCGGGGTAGCGGGGGGGGAGACCCAGTACTTC. The entire variable domain, with the rest obtained from reference TRBV7-9 and TRBJ2-5, is as follows: DTGVSQNPRHKITKRGQNVTFRCDPISEHNRLYWYRQTLGQGPEFLTYFQNEAQLEKSRLLSDRFSAERPKGSFSTLEIQRTEQGDSAMYLCASSPGVAGGETQYFGPGTRLLVL.

The chain joins TRBV5-6 to TRBJ2-7; 9 bases align to TRBD2. Germline V gives CDR1 SGHDT, CDR2 YYEEEE. V was clipped by 1 base and J by 0 bases; unmatched bases: 14. The CDR3 loop spans 19 amino acids. For the CDR3, the DNA is TGTGCCAGCAGCTTGACCTTAGCTAGCGGGGTAAGCAGCTCCTACGAGCAGTACTTC. Its translation: CASSLTLASGVSSSYEQYF. The full variable domain, its missing parts supplied by reference TRBV5-6 and TRBJ2-7, is DAGVTQSPTHLIKTRGQQVTLRCSPKSGHDTVSWYQQALGQGPQFIFQYYEEEERQRGNFPDRFSGHQFPNYSSELNVNALLLGDSALYLCASSLTLASGVSSSYEQYFGPGTRLTVT.

This chain connects TRBV9 to TRBJ2-7; 9 nucleotides align to TRBD1. The CDR3 contains 15 residues. Germline CDR1 is SGDLS and CDR2 is YYNGEE. V trimming: 0 bases; J trimming: 5 bases; junction bases outside the gene matches: 6. In nucleotides, the CDR3 is TGTGCCAGCAGCGTAGAGGGACAGGGTATTAACGAGCAGTACTTC. Its protein is CASSVEGQGINEQYF.

This chain connects TRBV5-1 to TRBJ2-1, with 7 nucleotides matching TRBD1. CDR3 length equals 15 residues. Trimming cost V 2 bases and J 4 bases; bases outside gene matches: 6. CDR1 is SGHRS, CDR2 YFSETQ, per germline. The CDR3 reads CASSFNGQDYNEQFF. The CDR3 DNA is TGCGCCAGCAGCTTTAACGGACAGGATTACAATGAGCAGTTCTTC.

This chain joins TRBV5-1 and TRBJ2-3; 7 nucleotides line up with TRBD2. The V and J ends lost 3 bases and 0 bases, in that order; junction bases with no gene match: 4. In germline, CDR1 is SGHRS, CDR2 YFSETQ. The CDR3 loop spans 15 amino acids. The CDR3 loop is CASSSLAPSTDTQYF. For the CDR3, the DNA is TGCGCCAGCAGCTCACTAGCGCCCAGCACAGATACGCAGTATTTT. The full variable domain, its missing parts supplied by reference TRBV5-1 and TRBJ2-3, is KAGVTQTPRYLIKTRGQQVTLSCSPISGHRSVSWYQQTPGQGLQFLFEYFSETQRNKGNFPGRFSGRQFSNSRSEMNVSTLELGDSALYLCASSSLAPSTDTQYFGPGTRLTVL.

The rearrangement joins TRBV5-1 to TRBJ1-4; D remains ambiguous. Germline CDR1 reads SGHRS; CDR2 reads YFSETQ. The V end was cut by 0 bases, the J end by 6 bases, with 12 bases between. The CDR3 totals 15 residues. CDR3 sequence: CASSLGRVIDEKLFF. The CDR3 coding sequence is TGCGCCAGCAGCTTGGGACGGGTGATTGATGAAAAACTGTTTTTT.

The rearrangement links TRBV7-2 to TRBJ2-2, with D perhaps matching TRBD2 (6 bases). Trimming shortened V by 1 base and J by 4 bases, and 13 bases separated the two germline ends. In germline, CDR1 is SGHTA, CDR2 FQGNSA. This CDR3 has 16 amino acids. CDR3 in DNA: TGTGCCAGCAGCTTAGTCGGGGGAACTACCACCGGGGAGCTGTTTTTT. This translates into CASSLVGGTTTGELFF. The full variable domain, rest sourced from reference TRBV7-2 and TRBJ2-2, is GAGVSQSPSNKVTEKGKDVELRCDPISGHTALYWYRQSLGQGLEFLIYFQGNSAPDKSGLPSDRFSAERTGGSVSTLTIQRTQQEDSAVYLCASSLVGGTTTGELFFGEGSRLTVL.

Concerning this clone itself: Other nucleotide sequences from this sample produce the same CDR3. V gene TRBV9 combines with J gene TRBJ2-5; 7 nucleotides line up with TRBD2. Trimming at V came to 0 bases and at J to 2 bases, leaving 4 bases not matched to a gene. The CDR3 spans 15 residues. CDR1 is SGDLS and CDR2 is YYNGEE in the germline V gene. Here the CDR3 DNA reads TGTGCCAGCAGCGTAGTGCAGGGAGGGCAAGAGACCCAGTACTTC. Its protein product is CASSVVQGGQETQYF.

The rearrangement links TRBV4-3 to TRBJ2-5; 8 bases match TRBD2. This CDR3 is built from 17 residues. The germline CDR1 and CDR2 sequences are LGHNA and YSLEER. Trimming took 0 bases from V and 5 from J; bases not matched to a gene: 11. CDR3 sequence: CASSQDSGISGVETQYF. CDR3 bases: TGCGCCAGCAGCCAAGATTCCGGAATTAGCGGGGTGGAGACCCAGTACTTC.

The chain couples TRBV5-6 to TRBJ2-1; perhaps TRBD2 as D (5 bases). Germline CDR1 reads SGHDT; CDR2 reads YYEEEE. This CDR3 has 14 amino acids. V dropped 4 bases and J dropped 5 bases, with 13 bases sitting between them. This chain's CDR3 is CASSPTSSDNEQFF. CDR3 nucleotide sequence: TGTGCCAGCAGCCCAACTAGTAGTGACAATGAGCAGTTCTTC.

The V call is TRBV6-1, the J call TRBJ1-4, with a possible D match to TRBD1 (6 bases). CDR1 is MNHNS, CDR2 SASEGT, per germline. The CDR3 contains 16 residues. Trimming cost V 2 bases and J 7 bases, with 17 bases left between them. The CDR3 is CASSELRGGGSEKLFF. The DNA of the CDR3 is TGTGCCAGCAGTGAATTACGAGGGGGGGGGAGTGAAAAACTGTTTTTT.

The rearrangement uses TRBV10-3 and TRBJ1-5; maybe TRBD1 (5 bases). CDR1 and CDR2 from the germline V gene are ENHRY and SYGVKD. This CDR3 has 14 residues. The ends were cut back, 3 bases at V and 3 bases at J, with 9 bases in the middle. The CDR3 nucleotides are TGTGCCATCAGTGAACGCAGGGTCAATCAGCCCCAGCATTTT. Its protein product is CAISERRVNQPQHF.

The rearrangement uses TRBV27 and TRBJ2-1; the match to TRBD1 covers 11 bases. The CDR3 runs to 15 residues. Looked up from germline, CDR1 is MNHEY and CDR2 is SMNVEV (reference sequence). The J segment lost 3 bases and the V segment lost 6 bases, leaving 4 bases of the junction unmatched. Here the CDR3 DNA reads TGTGCCAGCAGCACCGGGACAGGGGGCTACAATGAGCAGTTCTTC. This gives the protein CASSTGTGGYNEQFF.

This chain connects TRBV5-1 to TRBJ1-4; 9 nucleotides align to TRBD1. From germline, CDR1 is SGHRS and CDR2 YFSETQ. Losses at the gene ends were 4 bases for V and 5 bases for J; bases not matched to a gene: 9. This CDR3 is built from 16 residues. The CDR3 bases are TGCGCCAGCAGCAAGACAGGGGGAGCAAACAATGAAAAACTGTTTTTT. Translated: CASSKTGGANNEKLFF.

The chain couples TRBV10-2 to TRBJ1-1, with D unresolved. Germline assignment: CDR1 WSHSY and CDR2 SAAADI. CDR3 length: 13 residues. Trimming shortened V by 3 bases and J by 8 bases, and 13 bases separated the two germline ends. The CDR3 is CASSEAGRREAFF. The CDR3 DNA follows: TGCGCCAGCAGTGAAGCCGGTCGCAGGGAAGCTTTCTTT.

The CDR3 spells CASSTGQNSPLHF. The CDR3 DNA is TGTGCCAGCAGCACCGGACAGAATTCACCCCTCCACTTT. The chain combines TRBV11-3 with TRBJ1-6; perhaps TRBD1 as D (6 bases). The CDR3 totals 13 residues. The V end lost 5 bases, the J end lost 7 bases, and 9 bases lay between the germline ends. The germline gives CDR1 SGHNT, CDR2 YENEEA.

V and J are TRBV29-1 and TRBJ1-2; 7 bases agree with TRBD1. The J segment lost 7 bases and the V segment lost 6 bases, leaving 8 bases of the junction unmatched. This CDR3 comprises 12 residues. CDR1 is SQVTM, CDR2 ANQGSEA, per germline. This CDR3 is CSVRTGATGYTF. The CDR3 coding sequence is TGCAGCGTCCGGACAGGCGCTACTGGCTACACCTTC.

The genes are TRBV19 and TRBJ2-6, with D perhaps matching TRBD2 (5 bases). Trimming took off 7 bases at V and 2 bases at J, with 12 bases between the two ends. This CDR3 spans 15 amino acids. From germline, CDR1 is LNHDA and CDR2 SQIVND (reference sequence). This chain's CDR3 is CASTPNGAGANVLTF. The CDR3, as DNA: TGTGCCAGTACCCCCAACGGGGCTGGGGCCAACGTCCTGACTTTC.